A single T cell receptor beta chain is shown here with its context. Its antigen is not known. These data belong to a study of OX40 agonist ivuxolimab in advanced cancers. On the study more broadly: Ivuxolimab is a fully human IgG2 antibody that activates OX40 (CD134).

Germline V gene lookup returns CDR1 LNHNV and CDR2 YYDKDF (reference sequence). CDR3 size: 16 residues. J lost 1 base, V lost 0 bases, and 0 bases had no gene match. Study-wide findings and caveats: People who partly responded at 0.1-3.0 mg/kg had some of the least clonal expansion seen.

The data were produced by immunoSEQ multiplex PCR, yet TCRdb's version contains in-frame clones alone and is incomplete. The profile covers some 86,000 clones, with about 91% appearing a single time and more than 5.5% taken by the ten largest. Sequenced here: CD4+ or CD8+ T cells sorted from blood, sampled in a trial of the OX40 agonist ivuxolimab. The source is an adult with an advanced solid tumor such as melanoma, head and neck, liver or kidney cancer. The chain is built from TRBV15 and TRBJ2-2, with TRBD2 matching 9 bases. The CDR3 sequence: CATSRELAGNTGELFF. CDR3 sequence (DNA): TGTGCCACCAGCAGAGAACTAGCGGGGAACACCGGGGAGCTGTTTTTT. Variable domain in full (rest from reference TRBV15 and TRBJ2-2): DAMVIQNPRYQVTQFGKPVTLSCSQTLNHNVMYWYQQKSSQAPKLLFHYYDKDFNNEADTPDNFQSRRPNTSFCFLDIRSPGLGDTAMYLCATSRELAGNTGELFFGEGSRLTVL.